The clone carrying this T cell receptor (beta chain) turned up a few times. As yet, its antigen is unknown. These data are taken from a study of shared clonotypes between healthy human individuals. Whole-study results and caveats: Sequencing of the sorted subsets was shown by rarefaction to be incomplete despite large depth. Sampling used blood alone; tissue repertoires probably differ. A handful of donors shared around 5.1% of their naive CD4 clonotypes.

The protocol was immunoSEQ multiplex PCR, while the TCRdb copy is restricted to in-frame clones and leaves out a portion. The profile covers over a million clones, with about 75% appearing a single time and roughly 1.4% taken by the ten largest. The CDR3 contains 13 residues. V lost 4 bases and J 8 bases, leaving 11 bases between the germline ends. The V gene's germline CDR1 is LGHNA and CDR2 YSLEER. Sequencing was performed on memory CD4+ T cells sorted from blood. Documented subset: CD45RA-negative fraction. The clonotype comes from a young man in good health. This sequence joins TRBV4-3 and TRBJ2-2; D might be TRBD1 (5 bases). CDR3 nucleotide sequence: TGCGCCAGCAGCCCAAGGCGACAGGGGGAGCTGTTTTTT. Translation: CASSPRRQGELFF.